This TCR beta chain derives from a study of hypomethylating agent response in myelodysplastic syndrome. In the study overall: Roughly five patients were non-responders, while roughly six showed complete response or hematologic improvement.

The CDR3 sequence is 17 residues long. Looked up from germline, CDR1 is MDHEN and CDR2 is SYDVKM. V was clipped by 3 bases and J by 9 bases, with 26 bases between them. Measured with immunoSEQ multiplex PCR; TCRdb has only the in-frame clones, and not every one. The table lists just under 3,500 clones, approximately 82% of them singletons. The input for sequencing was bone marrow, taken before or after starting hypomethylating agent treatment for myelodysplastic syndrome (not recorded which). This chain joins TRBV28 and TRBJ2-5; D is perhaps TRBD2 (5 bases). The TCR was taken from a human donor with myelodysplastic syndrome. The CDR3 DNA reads TGTGCCAGCAGTTTTATCCTCCTGGCAGCTGGGTCAGCGGCCCAGTACTTC. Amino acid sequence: CASSFILLAAGSAAQYF.